The sequence of this T cell receptor beta chain was determined in a study of T cell repertoires in cytomegalovirus infection. Turning to the study itself: CMV infection and matching HLA type were both indicated by public TCR beta signatures.

Turning to this clonotype: No antigen is known for it.

MiXCR was run by TCRdb on the reads, yielding one entry per CDR3 protein. The repertoire holds roughly 100,000 distinct CDR3 sequences, approximately 15% seen once, with approximately 7.9% in the top ten. Study-wide results and limits: The ex vivo response showed dominance by HLA-C-restricted CMV-specific TCR beta clonotypes. Summed frequency of shared TCR beta families picked out CMV carriers who also had the relevant HLA.

Per germline, CDR1 MGHRA and CDR2 YSYEKL. This CDR3 spans 13 amino acids. V lost 4 bases to trimming and J lost 4 bases, with 10 bases between them. The TCR originated in a human donor in good health (CMV status not recorded). Some clones in this sample may be carry-over from other donors' samples. This chain uses TRBV4-1 with TRBJ1-2; the D gene is possibly TRBD1 (5 bases). Sequencing input: PBMCs. CDR3 nucleotide sequence: TGCGCCAGCAGCCCCAGGGCGCTCTATGGCTACACCTTC. Amino acid sequence: CASSPRALYGYTF.